The T cell receptor (beta chain) described here comes from a study of cytomegalovirus exposure and HLA in healthy donors. Study-level background: A later analysis reported the same platform for the roughly 120 validation repertoires and the roughly 700 first-cohort repertoires.

The CDR3 consists of 15 residues. Per the germline V gene, CDR1 is KGHSH and CDR2 is LQKENI. With V trimmed by 3 bases and J by 2 bases, 3 bases remained unmatched. A word on this clone: Its antigen is unidentified.

Here immunoSEQ multiplex PCR was the method, and the copy in TCRdb shows in-frame clones only, minus some. The sample holds about 78,000 clones, around 96% seen once. Study-wide findings and caveats: While the bulk of TCR sequences proved rare, some public TCRs turned up in many donors.

Sample: PBMCs. The sequence was obtained from a man aged 18-30 years in good health and CMV-seropositive. V is TRBV18 and J is TRBJ1-1, with TRBD1 identical over 10 bases. In DNA form, the CDR3 reads TGTGCCAGCTCACCCGGGGACAGGGGTAACACTGAAGCTTTCTTT. It specifies CASSPGDRGNTEAFF. Variable domain in full (rest from reference TRBV18 and TRBJ1-1): NAGVMQNPRHLVRRRGQEARLRCSPMKGHSHVYWYRQLPEEGLKFMVYLQKENIIDESGMPKERFSAEFPKEGPSILRIQQVVRGDSAAYFCASSPGDRGNTEAFFGQGTRLTVV.